The 11 T cell receptor beta chains given below trace back to one sample, sequenced in a study of blood T cell repertoires in COVID-19. TCRdb's table, derived via immunoSEQ multiplex PCR, lists solely in-frame clones and lacks some. The data hold 470,000 or so clones, with roughly 89% observed a single time. Sequenced material: peripheral blood. Source of these receptors: a woman aged 25-40 years with acute or convalescent COVID-19.

This clone appeared a single time. This chain joins TRBV5-1 and TRBJ1-3; no definite D call. Germline CDR1 reads SGHRS; CDR2 reads YFSETQ. The CDR3 contains 13 residues. The ends were cut back, 5 bases at V and 4 bases at J, with 10 bases in the middle. CDR3 region: CASSPGLGNTIYF. CDR3 bases: TGCGCCAGCAGTCCAGGCTTGGGAAACACCATATATTTT.

V is TRBV18 and J is TRBJ1-5; D possibly corresponds to TRBD1 (5 bases). This CDR3 has 15 amino acids. Germline V CDR1 and CDR2: KGHSH, LQKENI. V was clipped by 4 bases and J by 4 bases, with 14 bases between them. This chain's CDR3 is CASSLLGLPNQPQHF. DNA for the CDR3: TGTGCCAGCTCACTACTGGGGCTGCCAAATCAGCCCCAGCATTTT.

Of note for this clone: Distinct nucleotide sequences in the sample also encode this CDR3. The chain couples TRBV6-5 to TRBJ2-7; 9 nucleotides line up with TRBD1. V dropped 5 bases and J dropped 1; count of bases not matched to a gene: 3. Per the germline V gene, CDR1 is MNHEY and CDR2 is SVGAGI. The CDR3 consists of 14 residues. The CDR3 DNA reads TGTGCCAGCAGTCCGGGACAGGGATCCTACGAGCAGTACTTC. Translation gives CASSPGQGSYEQYF.

This rearrangement joins TRBV7-9 to TRBJ2-1; 9 bases line up with TRBD2. J was trimmed by 7 bases and V by 6 bases; bases with no gene match: 7. This CDR3 has 14 residues. Germline V gives CDR1 SEHNR, CDR2 FQNEAQ (reference sequence). The DNA for the CDR3 is TGTGCCAGCAGAGCTAGCGGGGATGGGAATGAGCAGTTCTTC. Protein sequence: CASRASGDGNEQFF.

The V call is TRBV6-1, the J call TRBJ1-2, with TRBD1 identical over 7 bases. Per germline, CDR1 MNHNS and CDR2 SASEGT. The CDR3 totals 13 residues. V dropped 2 bases and J dropped 6; count of bases not matched to a gene: 3. The CDR3 sequence: CASSERGGHGYTF. The CDR3 nucleotides read TGTGCCAGCAGTGAACGAGGGGGCCATGGCTACACCTTC.

The chain combines TRBV4-1 with TRBJ2-5; D is unclear. Germline V gene sequence: CDR1 MGHRA, CDR2 YSYEKL. V was trimmed by 0 bases and J by 0 bases, leaving 8 bases between them. There are 15 residues in the CDR3. The CDR3 coding sequence is TGCGCCAGCAGCCAAGATTGGCGGAACCAAGAGACCCAGTACTTC. It codes for CASSQDWRNQETQYF.

V and J are TRBV30 and TRBJ2-5, with D tentatively TRBD2 (6 bases). The CDR3 length is 12 residues. Germline CDR1 is GTSNPN and CDR2 is SVGIG (reference sequence). Between the trimmed V and J ends, which lost 7 bases and 5 bases, there was a span of 14 bases. The CDR3 here is CASGGVGETQYF. CDR3 coding DNA: TGTGCCTCAGGAGGGGTCGGGGAGACCCAGTACTTC.

This chain uses TRBV12-3 or TRBV12-4 with TRBJ1-5; D unclear. The V end lost 6 bases, the J end lost 6 bases, and 6 bases lay between the germline ends. This CDR3 is built from 11 residues. For the CDR3, the DNA is TGTGCCAGCAGCCGGGGTCAGCCCCAGCATTTT. It encodes CASSRGQPQHF.

V gene TRBV6-5 combines with J gene TRBJ2-7, with TRBD2 identical over 13 bases. Per germline, CDR1 MNHEY and CDR2 SVGAGI. The CDR3 spans 12 residues. In DNA, the CDR3 is TGTCTGGGACTAGCGGGGACCTACGAGCAGTACTTC. It yields the protein CLGLAGTYEQYF.

The chain joins TRBV11-2 to TRBJ2-2, with D possibly TRBD1 on 6 matching bases. The germline gives CDR1 SGHAT, CDR2 FQNNGV. This CDR3 is 15 amino acids long. Deletions cut 1 base from V and 5 bases from J, with 11 bases between. The CDR3: CASSLVQGPTGELFF. The CDR3 nucleotides are TGTGCCAGCAGCTTAGTTCAGGGGCCTACCGGGGAGCTGTTTTTT.

V gene TRBV5-1 combines with J gene TRBJ2-1; possibly TRBD2 for D (5 bases). Looked up from germline, CDR1 is SGHRS and CDR2 is YFSETQ. V lost 0 bases, J lost 6 bases, and 13 bases lay in between. The CDR3 covers 15 residues. CDR3 residues: CASSLVTGKLNEQFF. CDR3 nucleotide sequence: TGCGCCAGCAGCTTGGTGACGGGGAAACTCAATGAGCAGTTCTTC.